This TCR beta chain derives from a study of T cell responses to AZD1222 COVID-19 vaccine. Germline-derived CDR1 and CDR2 are MNHEY and SVGAGI. This CDR3 is built from 14 residues. The germline V and J ends were trimmed by 5 bases and 8 bases, with 15 bases remaining between them. Regarding this clone: Its antigen is not known.

Study conclusions and caveats: There were vaccine-associated CD4 TCRs across spike, dominant at 160-218 and 743-854. Close to half of all spike-specific TCRs reportedly target regions of the variants that are unmutated. The donors showed a predominance of white British ancestry and of females, with possible underestimation of clonal diversity.

The assay was immunoSEQ multiplex PCR, and TCRdb's table has in-frame clones only and misses some. The sample holds 190,000 or so clones, roughly 91% seen once. The clonotype originates from an adult who received the AZD1222 COVID-19 vaccine. The source was peripheral blood, collected 28 days after the second AZD1222 dose. The genes are TRBV6-5 and TRBJ1-4; tentative D call: TRBD1 (5 bases). The CDR3 DNA reads as TGTGCCAGCAGTAACCGAGGGGCCCGGGAAAAACTGTTTTTT. This codes for CASSNRGAREKLFF.